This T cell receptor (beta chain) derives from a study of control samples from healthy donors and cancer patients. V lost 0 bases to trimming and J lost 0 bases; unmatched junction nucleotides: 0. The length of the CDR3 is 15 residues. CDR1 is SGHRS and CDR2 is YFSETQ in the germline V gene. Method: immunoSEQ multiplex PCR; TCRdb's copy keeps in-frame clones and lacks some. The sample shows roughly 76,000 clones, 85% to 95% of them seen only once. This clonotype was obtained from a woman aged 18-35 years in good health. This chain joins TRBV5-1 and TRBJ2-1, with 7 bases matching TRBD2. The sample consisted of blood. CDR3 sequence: CASSLASGSYNEQFF. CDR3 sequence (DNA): TGCGCCAGCAGCTTGGCTAGCGGCTCCTACAATGAGCAGTTCTTC. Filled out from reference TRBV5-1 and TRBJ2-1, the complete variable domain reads KAGVTQTPRYLIKTRGQQVTLSCSPISGHRSVSWYQQTPGQGLQFLFEYFSETQRNKGNFPGRFSGRQFSNSRSEMNVSTLELGDSALYLCASSLASGSYNEQFFGPGTRLTVL.